Listed here are 21 T cell receptor beta chains from one sample, sequenced in a study of blood T cell repertoires in COVID-19. The protocol was immunoSEQ multiplex PCR, while the TCRdb copy is restricted to in-frame clones and leaves out a portion. The sample contains under 200,000 clones, approximately 90% of which appear only once. Source material: peripheral blood. These receptors were taken from a man aged 40-50 years with active or convalescent COVID-19.

The chain uses TRBV24-1 and TRBJ1-5, with TRBD1 matching over 9 bases. CDR3 length equals 16 residues. In germline, CDR1 is KGHDR, CDR2 SFDVKD. Trimming cost V 3 bases and J 3 bases; bases outside gene matches: 5. Written as DNA, the CDR3 is TGTGCCACCAGTGATGGGGGACAGGGAAACAATCAGCCCCAGCATTTT. Residues: CATSDGGQGNNQPQHF.

This rearrangement joins TRBV28 to TRBJ2-1; the D gene is possibly TRBD1 (6 bases). The V end lost 6 bases, the J end lost 10 bases, and 19 bases lay between the germline ends. CDR3 size: 14 residues. CDR1 MDHEN and CDR2 SYDVKM come from the germline V gene. In DNA form, the CDR3 reads TGTGCCAGCAGGTGGCCTGGGACAATGTTAGAGCAGTTCTTC. Translated, it gives CASRWPGTMLEQFF.

The rearrangement links TRBV11-2 to TRBJ2-2; TRBD2 is a possible D gene (6 bases). V was trimmed by 8 bases and J by 4 bases, leaving 17 bases between them. The germline CDR1 and CDR2 sequences are SGHAT and FQNNGV. This CDR3 comprises 15 residues. CDR3 loop: CASEEVGRGTGELFF. CDR3 DNA: TGTGCCAGCGAGGAGGTGGGGCGGGGCACCGGGGAGCTGTTTTTT.

The CDR3 coding sequence is TGTGCCAGCAGTGAATATAATTCACAGGGGACCTACGAGCAGTACTTC. Translation: CASSEYNSQGTYEQYF. This sequence joins TRBV25-1 and TRBJ2-7; 7 bases line up with TRBD1. V lost 0 bases, J lost 2 bases, and 7 bases stayed unmatched. Germline values: CDR1 MGHDK, CDR2 SYGVNS. The CDR3 has 16 residues.

This clone was seen just once. The J gene is TRBJ2-2, the V gene TRBV19; D possibly corresponds to TRBD1 (6 bases). CDR1 and CDR2 from the germline V gene are LNHDA and SQIVND (reference sequence). The CDR3 has 14 amino acids. Between the trimmed V and J ends, which lost 7 bases and 1 base, there was a span of 10 bases. The CDR3 is CASKGHQNTGELFF. The CDR3 coding sequence is TGTGCCAGTAAGGGACACCAGAACACCGGGGAGCTGTTTTTT.

CDR3 nucleotide sequence: TGTGCCAGTAGTATAGTACCAGGGGGTACAATAGAGACCCAGTACTTC. Translation: CASSIVPGGTIETQYF. This chain uses TRBV19 with TRBJ2-5, with 7 positions matching TRBD1. The CDR3 runs 16 residues. V trimming: 1 base; J trimming: 4 bases; junction bases outside the gene matches: 9. Germline V lookup: CDR1 LNHDA, CDR2 SQIVND (reference sequence).

For the CDR3, the DNA is TGCAGCGTTGAAGGTCAGGGGCGCGGCTACACCTTC. Translating gives CSVEGQGRGYTF. The genes are TRBV29-1 and TRBJ1-2; perhaps TRBD1 as D (6 bases). V dropped 1 base and J dropped 8 bases, with 11 bases sitting between them. Looked up from germline, CDR1 is SQVTM and CDR2 is ANQGSEA. This CDR3 has 12 residues. The variable domain in full, completed from reference TRBV29-1 and TRBJ1-2, reads SAVISQKPSRDICQRGTSLTIQCQVDSQVTMMFWYRQQPGQSLTLIATANQGSEATYESGFVIDKFPISRPNLTFSTLTVSNMSPEDSSIYLCSVEGQGRGYTFGSGTRLTVV.

The chain uses TRBV24-1 and TRBJ2-2; D perhaps matches TRBD1 (5 bases). CDR1 is KGHDR, CDR2 SFDVKD, per germline. The CDR3 has 15 amino acids. The V gene lost 7 bases and the J gene lost 4 bases, with 15 bases spanning the gap. DNA of the CDR3: TGTGCCACCAGCATGGACACCACGGGCACCGGGGAGCTGTTTTTT. It specifies CATSMDTTGTGELFF.

V gene TRBV5-4 combines with J gene TRBJ1-2; the D gene is possibly TRBD1 (5 bases). The CDR3 is 15 amino acids. CDR1 is SGHNT and CDR2 is YYREEE in the germline V gene (reference sequence). The V gene lost 0 bases and the J gene lost 7 bases, with 16 bases spanning the gap. The CDR3 nucleotides are TGTGCCAGCAGCTTGGGACCCAGGGAAGGTCTTGGCTACACCTTC. This gives the protein CASSLGPREGLGYTF. The full variable domain, with the rest looked up from reference TRBV5-4 and TRBJ1-2, is ETGVTQSPTHLIKTRGQQVTLRCSSQSGHNTVSWYQQALGQGPQFIFQYYREEENGRGNFPPRFSGLQFPNYSSELNVNALELDDSALYLCASSLGPREGLGYTFGSGTRLTVV.

This clone showed up just once. The chain links TRBV24-1 to TRBJ2-3; 10 bases are shared with TRBD2. V dropped 4 bases and J dropped 3; count of bases not matched to a gene: 12. This CDR3 has 18 residues. CDR1 KGHDR and CDR2 SFDVKD come from the germline V gene. CDR3 sequence (DNA): TGTGCCACCAGTGACCCGAACCCTAGCGGGAGAGGGACAGATACGCAGTATTTT. This gives the protein CATSDPNPSGRGTDTQYF.

CDR3 coding DNA: TGTGCCAGCAGCTTACGGGCTAGTCGGGGTACAAACGAGCAGTACTTC. This sequence encodes CASSLRASRGTNEQYF. The chain couples TRBV7-2 to TRBJ2-7, with a weak D call TRBD2 (5 bases). The V gene lost 2 bases and the J gene lost 5 bases, with 19 bases spanning the gap. The CDR3 totals 16 residues. Germline V lookup: CDR1 SGHTA, CDR2 FQGNSA.

This chain connects TRBV2 to TRBJ2-5; D is ambiguous. V lost 5 bases and J 3 bases, leaving 4 bases between the germline ends. The CDR3 has 11 amino acids. Germline assignment: CDR1 SNHLY and CDR2 FYNNEI. This CDR3 reads CASSPKETQYF. The CDR3 nucleotides are TGTGCCAGCAGTCCCAAAGAGACCCAGTACTTC.

This clone was seen once. This chain links TRBV9 with TRBJ1-1, with 9 positions matching TRBD1. V was pared by 3 bases and J by 3 bases, with 12 bases of the junction left unmatched. CDR3 length: 17 residues. Per the germline V gene, CDR1 is SGDLS and CDR2 is YYNGEE. The CDR3 nucleotides read TGTGCCAGCAGCGCCGATCCGGACAGGGGTGGGCACACTGAAGCTTTCTTT. This gives the protein CASSADPDRGGHTEAFF.

The rearrangement joins TRBV4-1 to TRBJ2-5, with D unclear. This CDR3 contains 15 residues. Germline lookup yields CDR1 MGHRA and CDR2 YSYEKL. V lost 5 bases to trimming and J lost 1 base, with 14 bases between them. The CDR3 coding sequence is TGCGCCAGCAGCTATTCCAGGCAGCTCCAAGAGACCCAGTACTTC. It is translated as CASSYSRQLQETQYF.

V usage is TRBV3-1 (or the pseudogene TRBV3-2) and J usage is TRBJ2-1; TRBD2 matches at 8 bases. Unmatched junction bases numbered 10, after V lost 2 bases and J lost 7 bases. Per the germline V gene, CDR1 is LGHDT and CDR2 is YNNKEL (reference sequence). CDR3 length equals 16 residues. This CDR3 reads CASSQSAGGPTNEQFF. CDR3 coding DNA: TGTGCCAGCAGCCAATCTGCGGGAGGACCTACAAATGAGCAGTTCTTC.

The chain carries TRBV24-1 and TRBJ2-7; 7 positions match TRBD2. The CDR3 is 16 residues long. Per germline, CDR1 KGHDR and CDR2 SFDVKD. Trimming at V came to 5 bases and at J to 1 base, leaving 10 bases not matched to a gene. The CDR3 reads CATSGGGGTGSYEQYF. The CDR3 DNA reads as TGTGCCACCAGTGGTGGGGGGGGGACTGGGTCCTACGAGCAGTACTTC.

The chain carries TRBV7-8 and TRBJ2-1, with 9 bases matching TRBD1. The CDR3 length is 15 residues. Germline V CDR1 and CDR2: SGHVS, FQNEAQ. Unmatched junction bases numbered 3, after V lost 3 bases and J lost 3 bases. Here the CDR3 reads CASSFRDRDYNEQFF. The CDR3 coding sequence is TGTGCCAGCAGCTTCCGGGACAGGGACTACAATGAGCAGTTCTTC.

This chain joins TRBV6-1 and TRBJ2-3; 14 nucleotides match TRBD2. The CDR3 runs 15 residues. CDR1 is MNHNS and CDR2 is SASEGT in the germline V gene. The V gene end was trimmed by 6 bases and the J gene end by 5 bases; junction bases not matched to a gene: 4. The CDR3 sequence: CASRTSGRDQDTQYF. DNA for the CDR3: TGTGCCAGCAGGACTAGCGGGAGGGATCAAGATACGCAGTATTTT.

The gene calls are TRBV27 and TRBJ2-1, with 9 bases identical to TRBD1. V lost 1 base to trimming and J lost 4 bases; unmatched junction nucleotides: 2. CDR3 length: 15 amino acids. CDR1 and CDR2 (germline): MNHEY, SMNVEV (reference sequence). DNA of the CDR3: TGTGCCAGCAGTTTATTGGGACAGGGATACAATGAGCAGTTCTTC. Its protein is CASSLLGQGYNEQFF.

The chain couples TRBV28 to TRBJ1-3; D remains unclear. Per germline, CDR1 MDHEN and CDR2 SYDVKM. V was cut by 3 bases and J by 2 bases, with 8 bases left in between. CDR3 size: 14 residues. CDR3 in DNA: TGTGCCAGCAGTTTGAACGGGGCTGGAAACACCATATATTTT. Amino acid sequence: CASSLNGAGNTIYF.

This chain joins TRBV18 and TRBJ2-1, with D hard to call. Trimming pared 3 bases from V and 0 bases from J, leaving 12 bases between. The CDR3 length is 16 residues. In germline, CDR1 is KGHSH, CDR2 LQKENI. The CDR3, as DNA: TGTGCCAGCTCACCTGGCATATCCGACTCCTACAATGAGCAGTTCTTC. It specifies CASSPGISDSYNEQFF. Full variable domain (rest looked up from reference TRBV18 and TRBJ2-1): NAGVMQNPRHLVRRRGQEARLRCSPMKGHSHVYWYRQLPEEGLKFMVYLQKENIIDESGMPKERFSAEFPKEGPSILRIQQVVRGDSAAYFCASSPGISDSYNEQFFGPGTRLTVL.